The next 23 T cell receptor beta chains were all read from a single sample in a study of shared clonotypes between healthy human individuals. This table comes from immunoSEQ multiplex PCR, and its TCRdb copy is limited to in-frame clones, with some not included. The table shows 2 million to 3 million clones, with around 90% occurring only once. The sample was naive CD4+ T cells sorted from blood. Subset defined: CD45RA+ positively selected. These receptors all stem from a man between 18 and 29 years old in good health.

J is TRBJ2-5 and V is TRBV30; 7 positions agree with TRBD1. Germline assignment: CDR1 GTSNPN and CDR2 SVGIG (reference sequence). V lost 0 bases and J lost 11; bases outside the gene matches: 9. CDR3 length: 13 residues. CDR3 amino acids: CAWSVQGTREQYF. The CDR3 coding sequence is TGTGCCTGGAGTGTACAGGGGACAAGGGAGCAGTACTTC.

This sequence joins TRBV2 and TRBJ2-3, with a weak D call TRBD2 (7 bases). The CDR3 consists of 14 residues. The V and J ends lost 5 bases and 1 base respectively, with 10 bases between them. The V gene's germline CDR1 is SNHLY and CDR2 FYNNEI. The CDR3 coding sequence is TGTGCCAGCAGTCTAGGGGGGGGCACAGATACGCAGTATTTT. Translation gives CASSLGGGTDTQYF.

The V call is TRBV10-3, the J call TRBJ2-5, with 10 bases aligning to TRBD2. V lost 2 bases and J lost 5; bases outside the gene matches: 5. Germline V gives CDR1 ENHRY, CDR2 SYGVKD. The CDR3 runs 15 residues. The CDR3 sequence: CAISEGLAGVETQYF. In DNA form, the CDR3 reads TGTGCCATCAGTGAGGGGCTAGCGGGAGTGGAGACCCAGTACTTC.

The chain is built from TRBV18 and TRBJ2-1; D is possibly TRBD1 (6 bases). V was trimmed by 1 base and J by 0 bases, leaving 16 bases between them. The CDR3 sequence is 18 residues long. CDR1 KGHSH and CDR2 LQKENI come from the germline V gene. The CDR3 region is CASSPRGGQMSSYNEQFF. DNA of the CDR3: TGTGCCAGCTCACCACGAGGCGGACAGATGAGCTCCTACAATGAGCAGTTCTTC.

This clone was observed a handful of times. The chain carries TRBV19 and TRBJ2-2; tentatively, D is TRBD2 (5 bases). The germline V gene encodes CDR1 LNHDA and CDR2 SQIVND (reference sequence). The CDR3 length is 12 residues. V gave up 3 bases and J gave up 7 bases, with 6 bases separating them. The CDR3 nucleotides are TGTGCCAGTAGTATCCGGGGCGGGGAGCTGTTTTTT. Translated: CASSIRGGELFF.

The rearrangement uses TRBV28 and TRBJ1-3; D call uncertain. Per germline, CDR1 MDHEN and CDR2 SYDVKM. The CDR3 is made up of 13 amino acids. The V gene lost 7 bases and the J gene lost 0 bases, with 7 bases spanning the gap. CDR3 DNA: TGTGCCAGCAATGACTACTCTGGAAACACCATATATTTT. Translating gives CASNDYSGNTIYF.

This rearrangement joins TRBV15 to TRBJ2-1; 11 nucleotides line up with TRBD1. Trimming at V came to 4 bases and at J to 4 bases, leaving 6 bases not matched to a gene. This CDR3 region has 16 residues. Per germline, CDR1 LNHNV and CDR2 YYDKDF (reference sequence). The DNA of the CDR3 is TGTGCCACCAGCACCTCCGGGACAGGGGGATACAATGAGCAGTTCTTC. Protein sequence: CATSTSGTGGYNEQFF.

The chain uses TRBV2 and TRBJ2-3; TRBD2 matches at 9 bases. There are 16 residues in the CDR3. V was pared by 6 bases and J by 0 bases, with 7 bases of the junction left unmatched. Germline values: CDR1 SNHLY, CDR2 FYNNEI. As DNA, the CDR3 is TGTGCCAGCAGCCACGGGCGGGGGGGGAGCACAGATACGCAGTATTTT. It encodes CASSHGRGGSTDTQYF. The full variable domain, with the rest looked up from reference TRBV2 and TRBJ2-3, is EPEVTQTPSHQVTQMGQEVILRCVPISNHLYFYWYRQILGQKVEFLVSFYNNEISEKSEIFDDQFSVERPDGSNFTLKIRSTKLEDSAMYFCASSHGRGGSTDTQYFGPGTRLTVL.

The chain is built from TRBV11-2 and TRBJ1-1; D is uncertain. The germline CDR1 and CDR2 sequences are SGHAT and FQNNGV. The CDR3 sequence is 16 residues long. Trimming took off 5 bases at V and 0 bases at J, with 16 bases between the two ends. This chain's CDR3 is CASSPLGERVNTEAFF. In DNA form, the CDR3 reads TGTGCCAGCAGCCCTCTCGGGGAGAGGGTGAACACTGAAGCTTTCTTT.

CDR3 sequence: CASRFTSGRVSYEQYF. For the CDR3, the DNA is TGTGCAAGTCGCTTCACTAGCGGGAGGGTCTCCTACGAGCAGTACTTC. The genes are TRBV12-2 and TRBJ2-7; the table's TRBD2 call for D was not verified on the DNA. TRBV12-2 has pseudogene status. This CDR3 has 16 amino acids.

The CDR3 spells CASSRAGGGGETQYF. The CDR3 coding sequence is TGTGCCAGCAGCCGTGCGGGGGGCGGAGGAGAGACCCAGTACTTC. This chain joins TRBV7-8 and TRBJ2-5; TRBD2 matches at 8 bases. V shed 5 bases, J shed 4 bases, and the junction held 9 bases outside the gene matches. There are 15 residues in the CDR3. CDR1 is SGHVS, CDR2 FQNEAQ, per germline.

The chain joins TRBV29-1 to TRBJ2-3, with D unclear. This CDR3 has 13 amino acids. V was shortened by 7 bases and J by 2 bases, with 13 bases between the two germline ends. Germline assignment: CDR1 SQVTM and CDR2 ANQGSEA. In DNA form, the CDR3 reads TGCAGCGGTTCGTCCCGCCACACAGATACGCAGTATTTT. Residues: CSGSSRHTDTQYF.

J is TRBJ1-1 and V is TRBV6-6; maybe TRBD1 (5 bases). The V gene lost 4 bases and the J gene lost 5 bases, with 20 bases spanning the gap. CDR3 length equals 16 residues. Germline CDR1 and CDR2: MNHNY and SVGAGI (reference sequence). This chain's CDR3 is CASSSPSHGGGTEAFF. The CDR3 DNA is TGTGCCAGCAGTTCCCCCTCCCACGGCGGGGGGACTGAAGCTTTCTTT.

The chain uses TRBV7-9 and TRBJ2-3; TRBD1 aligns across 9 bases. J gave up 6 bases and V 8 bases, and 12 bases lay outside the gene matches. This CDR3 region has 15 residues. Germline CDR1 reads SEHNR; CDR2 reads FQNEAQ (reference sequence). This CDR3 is CASLRPGQGPDTQYF. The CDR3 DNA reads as TGTGCCAGCTTAAGACCGGGACAGGGCCCCGATACGCAGTATTTT. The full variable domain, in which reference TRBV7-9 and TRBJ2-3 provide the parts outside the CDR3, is DTGVSQNPRHKITKRGQNVTFRCDPISEHNRLYWYRQTLGQGPEFLTYFQNEAQLEKSRLLSDRFSAERPKGSFSTLEIQRTEQGDSAMYLCASLRPGQGPDTQYFGPGTRLTVL.

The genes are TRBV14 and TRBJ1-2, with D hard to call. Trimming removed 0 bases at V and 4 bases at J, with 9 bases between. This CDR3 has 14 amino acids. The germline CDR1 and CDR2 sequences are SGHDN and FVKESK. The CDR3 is CASSQDSQVYGYTF. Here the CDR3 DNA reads TGTGCCAGCAGCCAAGATTCGCAGGTCTATGGCTACACCTTC.

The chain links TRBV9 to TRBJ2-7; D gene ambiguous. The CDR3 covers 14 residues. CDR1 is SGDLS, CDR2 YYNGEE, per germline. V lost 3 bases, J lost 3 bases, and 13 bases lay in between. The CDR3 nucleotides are TGTGCCAGCAGCGCAGAGGCCATACTCTACGAGCAGTACTTC. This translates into CASSAEAILYEQYF.

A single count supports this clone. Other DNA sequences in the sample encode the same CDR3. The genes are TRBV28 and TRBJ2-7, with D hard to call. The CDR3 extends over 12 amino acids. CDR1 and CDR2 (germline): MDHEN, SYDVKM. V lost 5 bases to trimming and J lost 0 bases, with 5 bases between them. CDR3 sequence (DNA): TGTGCCAGCAGTCCGTCCTCCTACGAGCAGTACTTC. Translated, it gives CASSPSSYEQYF. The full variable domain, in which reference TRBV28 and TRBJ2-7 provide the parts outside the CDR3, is DVKVTQSSRYLVKRTGEKVFLECVQDMDHENMFWYRQDPGLGLRLIYFSYDVKMKEKGDIPEGYSVSREKKERFSLILESASTNQTSMYLCASSPSSYEQYFGPGTRLTVT.

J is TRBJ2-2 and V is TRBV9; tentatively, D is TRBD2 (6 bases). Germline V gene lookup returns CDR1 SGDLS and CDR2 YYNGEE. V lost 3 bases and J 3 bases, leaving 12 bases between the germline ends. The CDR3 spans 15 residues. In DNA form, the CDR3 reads TGTGCCAGCAGCGCACCAGGGAGGTACACCGGGGAGCTGTTTTTT. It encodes CASSAPGRYTGELFF. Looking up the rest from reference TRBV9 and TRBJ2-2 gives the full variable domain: DSGVTQTPKHLITATGQRVTLRCSPRSGDLSVYWYQQSLDQGLQFLIQYYNGEERAKGNILERFSAQQFPDLHSELNLSSLELGDSALYFCASSAPGRYTGELFFGEGSRLTVL.

As DNA, the CDR3 is TGTGCCAGCAGTTTTAGTCCCCTCCGACAGGAGTATGGCTACACCTTC. Residues: CASSFSPLRQEYGYTF. The chain couples TRBV7-6 to TRBJ1-2, with D tentatively TRBD1 (6 bases). The CDR3 extends over 16 amino acids. CDR1 is SGHVS, CDR2 FNYEAQ, per germline. V was cut by 6 bases and J by 5 bases, with 22 bases left in between.

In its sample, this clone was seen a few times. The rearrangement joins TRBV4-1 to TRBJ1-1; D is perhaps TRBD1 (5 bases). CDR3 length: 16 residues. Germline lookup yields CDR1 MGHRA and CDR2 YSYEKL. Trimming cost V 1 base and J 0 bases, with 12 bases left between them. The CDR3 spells CASSQGPGSMNTEAFF. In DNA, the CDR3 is TGCGCCAGCAGCCAAGGGCCAGGGAGTATGAACACTGAAGCTTTCTTT.

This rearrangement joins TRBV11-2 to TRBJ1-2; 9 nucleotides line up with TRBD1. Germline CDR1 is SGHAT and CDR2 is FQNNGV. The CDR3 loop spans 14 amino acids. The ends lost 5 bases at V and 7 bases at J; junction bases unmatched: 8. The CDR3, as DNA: TGTGCCAGCAGCCCCGGACAGGGGATTATTGGCTACACCTTC. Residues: CASSPGQGIIGYTF.

In DNA, the CDR3 is TGTGCCAGCAGCGTCCCGAGGGAGGGGTATACAGATACGCAGTATTTT. This gives the protein CASSVPREGYTDTQYF. The chain has TRBV9 and TRBJ2-3; TRBD2 aligns across 7 bases. The V gene end was trimmed by 2 bases and the J gene end by 3 bases; junction bases not matched to a gene: 9. This CDR3 comprises 16 residues. CDR1 and CDR2 from the germline V gene are SGDLS and YYNGEE. Variable domain in full (rest from reference TRBV9 and TRBJ2-3): DSGVTQTPKHLITATGQRVTLRCSPRSGDLSVYWYQQSLDQGLQFLIQYYNGEERAKGNILERFSAQQFPDLHSELNLSSLELGDSALYFCASSVPREGYTDTQYFGPGTRLTVL.

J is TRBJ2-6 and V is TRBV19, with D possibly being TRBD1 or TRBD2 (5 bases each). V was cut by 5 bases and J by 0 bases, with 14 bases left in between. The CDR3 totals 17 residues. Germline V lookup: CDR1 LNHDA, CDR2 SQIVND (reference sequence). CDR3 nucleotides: TGTGCCAGTAGTGGGCAGGGACCGTTCTCTGGGGCCAACGTCCTGACTTTC. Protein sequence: CASSGQGPFSGANVLTF.